The 8 T cell receptor beta chains listed next were all sequenced from one sample in a study of resident and recirculating memory T cells in vitiligo (dated by TCRdb to 2017 to 2018). Libraries came from the immunoSEQ multiplex PCR assay. TCRdb stores this immuneACCESS table with in-frame sequences only. Part of the clones is absent; in the studies checked, under half of the shortfall reflects unresolved V genes, and no reason is known for the rest. Within this sample are around 70,000 clones, with more than 85% of them counted one time only. Around 4.7% of the sample goes to the ten largest clones. Specimen: blood. The receptors were gathered from a male donor with vitiligo.

The chain couples TRBV10-1 to TRBJ1-6; D gene ambiguous. V lost 2 bases and J lost 3, with 23 bases in between. Germline V CDR1 and CDR2: WNHNN, SYGVQD (reference sequence). The CDR3 contains 20 residues. The CDR3 is CASSEPPRGGGALYNSPLHF. The CDR3 DNA follows: TGCGCCAGCAGTGAGCCCCCCCGAGGAGGAGGAGCACTCTATAATTCACCCCTCCACTTT.

The V and J genes are TRBV4-2 and TRBJ2-5, with TRBD2 as a possible D gene (5 bases). The germline gives CDR1 LGHNA, CDR2 YNFKEQ. V lost 0 bases and J 6 bases, leaving 11 bases between the germline ends. CDR3 length: 14 residues. The CDR3 DNA reads TGTGCCAGCAGCCAAGATCGTGGACTGAAGACCCAGTACTTC. Its translation: CASSQDRGLKTQYF.

The rearrangement uses TRBV18 and TRBJ1-1, with D possibly TRBD1 on 5 matching bases. CDR1 KGHSH and CDR2 LQKENI come from the germline V gene. CDR3 length: 15 residues. Trimming removed 3 bases at V and 4 bases at J, with 15 bases between. Here the CDR3 reads CASSPKEGTATEAFF. CDR3 DNA sequence: TGTGCCAGCTCACCCAAGGAGGGGACGGCCACTGAAGCTTTCTTT.

The rearrangement joins TRBV9 to TRBJ1-1; no clear D gene. The CDR3 loop spans 14 amino acids. The V and J ends lost 0 bases and 1 base respectively, with 7 bases between them. The V gene's germline CDR1 is SGDLS and CDR2 YYNGEE. CDR3: CASSVVGGNTEAFF. DNA for the CDR3: TGTGCCAGCAGCGTAGTTGGAGGGAACACTGAAGCTTTCTTT. The full variable domain, completed using reference TRBV9 and TRBJ1-1, is DSGVTQTPKHLITATGQRVTLRCSPRSGDLSVYWYQQSLDQGLQFLIQYYNGEERAKGNILERFSAQQFPDLHSELNLSSLELGDSALYFCASSVVGGNTEAFFGQGTRLTVV.

V is TRBV7-9 and J is TRBJ1-2; no definite D call. CDR3 length: 14 amino acids. V was cut by 1 base and J by 2 bases, with 8 bases left in between. The germline CDR1 and CDR2 sequences are SEHNR and FQNEAQ (reference sequence). CDR3 loop: CASSLVSGNYGYTF. DNA for the CDR3: TGTGCCAGCAGCTTAGTGAGCGGGAACTATGGCTACACCTTC.

V is TRBV9 and J is TRBJ1-1; D gene ambiguous. The CDR3 has 15 amino acids. Germline V gene data show CDR1 as SGDLS and CDR2 as YYNGEE. The germline V and J ends were trimmed by 0 bases and 5 bases, with 14 bases remaining between them. CDR3 region: CASSVDGQARTEAFF. The DNA of the CDR3 is TGTGCCAGCAGCGTAGATGGCCAGGCCCGAACTGAAGCTTTCTTT.

J is TRBJ2-7 and V is TRBV4-3, with a weak D call TRBD2 (6 bases). Germline CDR1 is LGHNA and CDR2 is YSLEER. Trimming stripped 0 bases from V and 3 bases from J, with 9 bases between. CDR3 size: 14 residues. CDR3 in amino acids: CASSQETGVYEQYF. CDR3 nucleotide sequence: TGCGCCAGCAGCCAAGAAACGGGGGTCTACGAGCAGTACTTC.

The rearrangement uses TRBV21-1 and TRBJ1-5; no DNA check was done on the table's D call, TRBD1. TRBV21-1 is reported as a pseudogene. The CDR3 has 15 residues. CDR3 residues: CASSSASGGNQPQHF. In nucleotides, the CDR3 is TGTGCCAGCAGCAGTGCGTCAGGGGGCAATCAGCCCCAGCATTTT.